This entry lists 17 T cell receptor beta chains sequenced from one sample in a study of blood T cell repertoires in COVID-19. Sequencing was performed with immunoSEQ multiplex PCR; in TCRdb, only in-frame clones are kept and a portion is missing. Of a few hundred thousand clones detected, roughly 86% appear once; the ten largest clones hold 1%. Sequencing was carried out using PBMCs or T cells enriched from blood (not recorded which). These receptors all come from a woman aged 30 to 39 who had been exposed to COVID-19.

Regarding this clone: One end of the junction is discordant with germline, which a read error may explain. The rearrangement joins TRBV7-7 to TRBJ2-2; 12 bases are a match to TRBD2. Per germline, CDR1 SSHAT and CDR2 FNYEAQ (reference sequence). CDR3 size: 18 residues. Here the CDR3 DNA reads TGTGCTAGCAGCTTAGCGGCACTAGCGGGAGGGAACACCGGGGAGCTGTTTTTT. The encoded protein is CASSLAALAGGNTGELFF.

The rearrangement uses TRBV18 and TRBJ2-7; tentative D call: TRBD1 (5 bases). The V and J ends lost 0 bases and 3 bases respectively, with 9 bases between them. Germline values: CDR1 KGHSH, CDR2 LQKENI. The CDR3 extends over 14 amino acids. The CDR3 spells CASSPPLRDYEQYF. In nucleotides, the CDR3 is TGTGCCAGCTCACCACCGCTCAGGGACTACGAGCAGTACTTC.

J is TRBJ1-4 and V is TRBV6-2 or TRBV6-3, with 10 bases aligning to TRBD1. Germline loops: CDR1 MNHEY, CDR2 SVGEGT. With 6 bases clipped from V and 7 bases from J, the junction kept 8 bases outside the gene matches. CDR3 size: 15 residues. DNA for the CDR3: TGTGCCAGCAGCCAACAGACAGGGGGCGTTGAAAAACTGTTTTTT. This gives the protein CASSQQTGGVEKLFF.

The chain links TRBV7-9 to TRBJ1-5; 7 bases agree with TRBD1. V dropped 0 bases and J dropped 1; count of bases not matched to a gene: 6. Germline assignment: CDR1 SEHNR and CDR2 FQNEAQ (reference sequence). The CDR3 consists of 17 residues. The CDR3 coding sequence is TGTGCCAGCAGCTTAGCTTCCCAGGGGGGAAGCAATCAGCCCCAGCATTTT. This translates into CASSLASQGGSNQPQHF.

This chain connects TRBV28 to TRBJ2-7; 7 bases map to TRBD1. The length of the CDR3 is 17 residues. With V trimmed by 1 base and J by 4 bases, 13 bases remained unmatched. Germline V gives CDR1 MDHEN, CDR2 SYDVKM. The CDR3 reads CASSLSLGKGAKYEQYF. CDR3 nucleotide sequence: TGTGCCAGCAGTTTATCCCTCGGAAAGGGGGCCAAATACGAGCAGTACTTC. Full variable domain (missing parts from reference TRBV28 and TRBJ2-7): DVKVTQSSRYLVKRTGEKVFLECVQDMDHENMFWYRQDPGLGLRLIYFSYDVKMKEKGDIPEGYSVSREKKERFSLILESASTNQTSMYLCASSLSLGKGAKYEQYFGPGTRLTVT.

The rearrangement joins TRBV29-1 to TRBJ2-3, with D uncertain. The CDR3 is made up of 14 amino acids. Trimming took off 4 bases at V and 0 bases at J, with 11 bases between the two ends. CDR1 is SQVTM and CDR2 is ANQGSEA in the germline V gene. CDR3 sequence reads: CSVGYPTSTDTQYF. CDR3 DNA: TGCAGCGTTGGTTACCCGACTAGCACAGATACGCAGTATTTT.

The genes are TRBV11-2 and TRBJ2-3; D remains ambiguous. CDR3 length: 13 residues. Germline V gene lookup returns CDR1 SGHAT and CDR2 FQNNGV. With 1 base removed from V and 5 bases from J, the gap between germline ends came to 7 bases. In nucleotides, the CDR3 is TGTGCCAGCAGCTTAGTGACGGGAGATACGCAGTATTTT. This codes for CASSLVTGDTQYF.

The CDR3 reads CASSYSTGELFF. The DNA for the CDR3 is TGTGCCAGCAGCTACAGTACCGGGGAGCTGTTTTTT. This chain connects TRBV12-3 or TRBV12-4 to TRBJ2-2; unclear D gene. The V and J ends lost 6 bases and 5 bases respectively, with 7 bases between them. The CDR3 covers 12 residues.

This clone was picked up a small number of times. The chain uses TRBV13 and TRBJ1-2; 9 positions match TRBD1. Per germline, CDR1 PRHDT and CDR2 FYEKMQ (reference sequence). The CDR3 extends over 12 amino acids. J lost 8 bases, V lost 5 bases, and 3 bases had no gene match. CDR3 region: CASSLTGGGYTF. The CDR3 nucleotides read TGTGCCAGCAGCCTTACAGGGGGCGGCTACACCTTC.

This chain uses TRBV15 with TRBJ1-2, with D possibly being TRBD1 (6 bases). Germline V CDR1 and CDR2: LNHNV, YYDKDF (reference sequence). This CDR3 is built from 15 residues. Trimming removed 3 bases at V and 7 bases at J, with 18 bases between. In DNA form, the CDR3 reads TGTGCCACCAGCAGGGGGGACATCCCAAGGGTTGGCTACACCTTC. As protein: CATSRGDIPRVGYTF. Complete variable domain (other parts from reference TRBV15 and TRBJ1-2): DAMVIQNPRYQVTQFGKPVTLSCSQTLNHNVMYWYQQKSSQAPKLLFHYYDKDFNNEADTPDNFQSRRPNTSFCFLDIRSPGLGDTAMYLCATSRGDIPRVGYTFGSGTRLTVV.

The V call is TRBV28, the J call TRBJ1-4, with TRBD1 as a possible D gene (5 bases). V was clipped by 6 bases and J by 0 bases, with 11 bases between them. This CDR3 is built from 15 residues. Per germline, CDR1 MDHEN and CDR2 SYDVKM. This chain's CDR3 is CASSFDRATNEKLFF. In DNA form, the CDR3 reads TGTGCCAGCAGCTTCGACAGAGCAACTAATGAAAAACTGTTTTTT.

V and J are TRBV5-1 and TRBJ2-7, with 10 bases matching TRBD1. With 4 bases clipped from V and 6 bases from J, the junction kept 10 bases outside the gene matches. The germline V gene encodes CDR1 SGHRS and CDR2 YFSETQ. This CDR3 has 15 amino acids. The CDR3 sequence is CASSGRGQGVFEQYF. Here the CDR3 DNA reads TGCGCCAGCAGCGGGCGTGGACAGGGGGTTTTCGAGCAGTACTTC.

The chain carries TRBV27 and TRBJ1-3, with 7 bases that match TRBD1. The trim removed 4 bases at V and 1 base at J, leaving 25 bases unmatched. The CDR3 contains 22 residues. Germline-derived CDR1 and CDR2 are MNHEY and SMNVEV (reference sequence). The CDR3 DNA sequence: TGTGCCAGCAGTTCTGTCCCGTTTCCGGGACAGAATCACCTCCTTTCTGGAAACACCATATATTTT. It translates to CASSSVPFPGQNHLLSGNTIYF.

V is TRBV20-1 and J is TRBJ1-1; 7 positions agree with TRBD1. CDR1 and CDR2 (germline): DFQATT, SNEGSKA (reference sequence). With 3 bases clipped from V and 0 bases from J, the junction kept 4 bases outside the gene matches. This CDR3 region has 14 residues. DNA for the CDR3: TGCAGTGCTAGTAGGGGGCCGATGAACACTGAAGCTTTCTTT. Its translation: CSASRGPMNTEAFF.

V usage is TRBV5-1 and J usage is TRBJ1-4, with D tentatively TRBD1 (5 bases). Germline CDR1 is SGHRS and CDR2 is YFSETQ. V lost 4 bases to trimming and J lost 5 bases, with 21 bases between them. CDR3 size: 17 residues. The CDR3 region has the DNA TGCGCCAGCAGCCATGTCGTCATTGGGGGGAAGAATGAAAAACTGTTTTTT. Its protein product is CASSHVVIGGKNEKLFF.

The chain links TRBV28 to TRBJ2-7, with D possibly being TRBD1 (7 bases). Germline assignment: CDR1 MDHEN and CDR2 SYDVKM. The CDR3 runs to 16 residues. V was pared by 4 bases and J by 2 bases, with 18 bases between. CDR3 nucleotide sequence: TGTGCCAGCAGTTCGGCGGGGACAGATGTGACCTACGAGCAGTACTTC. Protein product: CASSSAGTDVTYEQYF.

The CDR3 loop reads CARGQQCLAKNIQYF. The CDR3 coding sequence is TGCGCCAGGGGGCAACAGTGCCTAGCCAAAAACATTCAGTACTTC. The chain joins TRBV5-1 to TRBJ2-4, with a possible D match to TRBD1 (5 bases). There are 15 residues in the CDR3. CDR1 and CDR2 from the germline V gene are SGHRS and YFSETQ. V lost 8 bases and J lost 0, with 15 bases in between.